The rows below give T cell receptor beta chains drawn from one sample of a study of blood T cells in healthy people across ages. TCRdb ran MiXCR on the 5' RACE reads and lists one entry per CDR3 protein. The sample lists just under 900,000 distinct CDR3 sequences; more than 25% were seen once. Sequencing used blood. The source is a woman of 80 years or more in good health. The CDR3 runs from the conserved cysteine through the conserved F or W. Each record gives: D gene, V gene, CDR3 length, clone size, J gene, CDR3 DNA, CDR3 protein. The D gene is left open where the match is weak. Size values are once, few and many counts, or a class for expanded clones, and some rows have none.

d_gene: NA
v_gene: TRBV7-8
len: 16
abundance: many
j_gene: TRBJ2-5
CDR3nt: TGTGCCAGCAGCTTAGCCTACGCCAGGGTACAAGAGACCCAGTACTTC
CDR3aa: CASSLAYARVQETQYF

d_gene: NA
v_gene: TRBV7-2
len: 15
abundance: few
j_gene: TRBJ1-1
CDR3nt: TGTGCCAGCCGGGGGGGGACAAGGCGGAACACTGAAGCTTTCTTT
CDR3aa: CASRGGTRRNTEAFF

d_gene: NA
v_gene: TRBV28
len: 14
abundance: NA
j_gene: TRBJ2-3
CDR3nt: TGTGCCAGCAGTTTAAGGAAGGACACAGATACGCAGTATTTT
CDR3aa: CASSLRKDTDTQYF

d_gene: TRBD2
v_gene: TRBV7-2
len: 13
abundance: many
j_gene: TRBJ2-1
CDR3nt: TGTGCCAGCAGCCCCGGGGGGGACTGGGAGCAGTTCTTC
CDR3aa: CASSPGGDWEQFF

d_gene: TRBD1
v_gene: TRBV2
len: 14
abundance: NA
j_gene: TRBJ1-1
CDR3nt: TGTGCCAGCAGTGCTAGACAGGGACGGACTGAAGCTTTCTTT
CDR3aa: CASSARQGRTEAFF

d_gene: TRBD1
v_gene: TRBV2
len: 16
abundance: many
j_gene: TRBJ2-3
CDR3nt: TGTGCCAGCGGAAAGACCGGGACAGGTCTGTTAGATACGCAGTATTTT
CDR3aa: CASGKTGTGLLDTQYF

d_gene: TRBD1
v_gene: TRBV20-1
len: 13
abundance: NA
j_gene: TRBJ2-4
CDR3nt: TGCAGTTTCAGTGGGGGACAGAAGAAAGAGCAGTACTTC
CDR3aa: CSFSGGQKKEQYF

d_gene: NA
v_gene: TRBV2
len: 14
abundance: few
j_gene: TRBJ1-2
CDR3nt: TGTGCCAGCACCCAGGACGGACTAGTAGTCGGCTACACCTTC
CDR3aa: CASTQDGLVVGYTF

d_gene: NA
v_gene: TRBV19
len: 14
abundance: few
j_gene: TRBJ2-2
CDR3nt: TGTGCCAGTAGTATCGGGGGATCCACCGGGGAGCTGTTTTTT
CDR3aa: CASSIGGSTGELFF

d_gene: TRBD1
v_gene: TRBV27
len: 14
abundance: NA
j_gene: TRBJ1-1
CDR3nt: TGTGCCAGCACCTCGGACAGGGGGCGATCTGAAGCTTTCTTT
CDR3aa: CASTSDRGRSEAFF

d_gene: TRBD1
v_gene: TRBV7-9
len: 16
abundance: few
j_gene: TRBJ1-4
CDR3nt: TGTGCCAGCAGCTTAGGGCCAGGGGGCCAGGGTGAAAAACTGTTTTTT
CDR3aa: CASSLGPGGQGEKLFF

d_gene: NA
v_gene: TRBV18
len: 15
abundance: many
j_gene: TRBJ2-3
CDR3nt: TGTGCCAGCTCACCACAAGGTGTTCACACAGATACGCAGTATTTT
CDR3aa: CASSPQGVHTDTQYF

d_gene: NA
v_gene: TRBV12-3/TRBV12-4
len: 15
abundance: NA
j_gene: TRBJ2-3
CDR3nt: TGTGCCAGCCGGACTTCTAGGGTGAGCACAGATACGCAGTATTTT
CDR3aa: CASRTSRVSTDTQYF

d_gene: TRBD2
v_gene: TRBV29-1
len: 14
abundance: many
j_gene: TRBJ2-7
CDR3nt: TGCAGCGGCGTACTAGCGGGGGCCACCTACGAGCAGTACTTC
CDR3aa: CSGVLAGATYEQYF

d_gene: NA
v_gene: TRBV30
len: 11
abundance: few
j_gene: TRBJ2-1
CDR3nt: TGTGCCTGGAGAATTGGGGATGAGCAGTTCTTC
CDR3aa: CAWRIGDEQFF

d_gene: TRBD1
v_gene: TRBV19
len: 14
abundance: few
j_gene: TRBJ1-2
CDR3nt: TGTGCCACCCAGAGGGTCGACAGGGGATCTGGCTACACCTTC
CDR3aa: CATQRVDRGSGYTF

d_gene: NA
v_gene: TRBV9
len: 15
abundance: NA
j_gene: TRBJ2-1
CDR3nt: TGTGCCAGCAGCGTAGCGGGACTCACCTACAATGAGCAGTTCTTC
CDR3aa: CASSVAGLTYNEQFF

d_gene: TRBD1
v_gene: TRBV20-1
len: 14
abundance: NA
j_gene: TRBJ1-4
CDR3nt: TGCAGTGCTCGTCCGGCAGGGGGGACTGAAAAACTGTTTTTT
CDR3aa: CSARPAGGTEKLFF

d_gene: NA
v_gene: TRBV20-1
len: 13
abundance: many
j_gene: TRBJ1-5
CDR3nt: TGCAGTGCTAGACAGACAAGCTCTCATTCCCAGCATTTT
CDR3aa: CSARQTSSHSQHF

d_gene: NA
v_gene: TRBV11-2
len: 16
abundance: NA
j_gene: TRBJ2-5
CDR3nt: TGTGCCAGCAGCTTAGTTGGTCCGAGGTTAGGAGAGACCCAGTACTTC
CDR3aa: CASSLVGPRLGETQYF

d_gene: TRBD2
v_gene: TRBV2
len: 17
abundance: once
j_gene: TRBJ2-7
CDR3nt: TGTGCCAGCAGTGCTTGGGGACTAGCGGAGTCCTACAATGAGCAGTACTTC
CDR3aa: CASSAWGLAESYNEQYF

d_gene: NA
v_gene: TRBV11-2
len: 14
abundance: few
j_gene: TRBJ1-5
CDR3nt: TGTGCCAGCAGCCTGGGGGGGCGCAACTTGCCCCAGCATTTT
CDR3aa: CASSLGGRNLPQHF

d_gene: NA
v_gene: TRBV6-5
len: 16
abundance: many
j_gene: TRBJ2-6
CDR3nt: TGTGCCAGCAGTTACTCCGGGGGCCAAGGGGCCAACGTCCTGACTTTC
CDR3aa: CASSYSGGQGANVLTF

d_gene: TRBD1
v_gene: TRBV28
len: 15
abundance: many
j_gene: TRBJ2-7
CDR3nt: TGTGCCAGCAGTCCAACCCGGACAGGGGCCTACGAGCAGTACTTC
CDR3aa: CASSPTRTGAYEQYF

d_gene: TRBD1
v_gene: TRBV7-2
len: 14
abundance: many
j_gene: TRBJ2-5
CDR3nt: TGTGCCAGCAGCTTCGCTGGACAGGGAGAGACCCAGTACTTC
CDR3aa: CASSFAGQGETQYF

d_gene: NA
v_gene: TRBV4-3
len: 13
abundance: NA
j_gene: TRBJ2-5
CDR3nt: TGCGCCAGCAGCCAAGATCCCCAGACGGCCCAGTACTTC
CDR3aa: CASSQDPQTAQYF

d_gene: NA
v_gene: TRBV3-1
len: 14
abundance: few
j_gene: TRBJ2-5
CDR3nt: TGTGCCAGCAGCCACGGGCAGCCGGGCAATGAGCAGTACTTC
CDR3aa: CASSHGQPGNEQYF

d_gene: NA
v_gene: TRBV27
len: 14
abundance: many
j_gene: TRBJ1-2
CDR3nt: TGTGCCAGCAGTTTGACAGCGATAAACTATGGCTACACCTTC
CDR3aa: CASSLTAINYGYTF

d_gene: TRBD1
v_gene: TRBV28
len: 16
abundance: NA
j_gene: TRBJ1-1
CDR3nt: TGTGCCAGCAGAGAAATTTCGGACAGGGTGAGCCCTGAAGCTTTCTTT
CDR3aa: CASREISDRVSPEAFF

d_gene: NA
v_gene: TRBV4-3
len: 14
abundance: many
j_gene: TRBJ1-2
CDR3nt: TGCGCCAGCAGCCAAGAAGTCTGGGGACGGGGCTACACCTTC
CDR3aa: CASSQEVWGRGYTF

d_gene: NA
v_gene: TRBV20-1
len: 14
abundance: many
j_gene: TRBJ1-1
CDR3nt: TGCAGTGCTAGTGAAATTACAGGGAGAACTGAAGCTTTCTTT
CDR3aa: CSASEITGRTEAFF

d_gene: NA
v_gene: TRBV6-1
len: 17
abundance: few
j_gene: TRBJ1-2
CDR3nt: TGTGCCAGCAGTGAAGCTGATACTGGCCTTCACGGGGGTGGCTACACCTTC
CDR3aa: CASSEADTGLHGGGYTF